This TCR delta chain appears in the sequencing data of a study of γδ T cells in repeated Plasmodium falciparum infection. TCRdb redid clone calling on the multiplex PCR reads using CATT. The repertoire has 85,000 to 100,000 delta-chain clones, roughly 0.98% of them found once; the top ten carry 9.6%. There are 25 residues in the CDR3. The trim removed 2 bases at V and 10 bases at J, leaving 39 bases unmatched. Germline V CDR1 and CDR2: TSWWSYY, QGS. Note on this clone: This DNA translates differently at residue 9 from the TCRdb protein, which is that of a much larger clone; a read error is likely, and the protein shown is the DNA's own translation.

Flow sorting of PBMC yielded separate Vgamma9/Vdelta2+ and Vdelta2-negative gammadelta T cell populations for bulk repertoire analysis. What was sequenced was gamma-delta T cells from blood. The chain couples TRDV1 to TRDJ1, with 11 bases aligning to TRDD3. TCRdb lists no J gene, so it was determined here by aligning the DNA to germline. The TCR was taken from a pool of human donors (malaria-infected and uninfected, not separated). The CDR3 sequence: CALGEVFRGFLRSDVGDTQVQRLIF. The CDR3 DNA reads TGTGCTCTTGGGGAAGTGTTTAGGGGGTTCCTACGATCCGATGTGGGGGATACGCAGGTCCAAAGACTCATCTTT.